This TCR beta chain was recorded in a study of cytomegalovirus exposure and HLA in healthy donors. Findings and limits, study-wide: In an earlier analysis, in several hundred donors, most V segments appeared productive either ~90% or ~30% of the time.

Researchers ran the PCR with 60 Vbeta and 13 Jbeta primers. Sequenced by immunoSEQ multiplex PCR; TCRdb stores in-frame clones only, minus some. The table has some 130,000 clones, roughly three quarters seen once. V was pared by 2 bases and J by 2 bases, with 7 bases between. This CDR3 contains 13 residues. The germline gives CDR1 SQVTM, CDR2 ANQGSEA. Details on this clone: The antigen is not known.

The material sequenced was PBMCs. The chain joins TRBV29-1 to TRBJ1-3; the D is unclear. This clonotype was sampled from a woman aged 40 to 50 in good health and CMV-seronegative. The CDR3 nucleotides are TGCAGCGTTGAAACCGGAGCTGGAAACACCATATATTTT. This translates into CSVETGAGNTIYF.